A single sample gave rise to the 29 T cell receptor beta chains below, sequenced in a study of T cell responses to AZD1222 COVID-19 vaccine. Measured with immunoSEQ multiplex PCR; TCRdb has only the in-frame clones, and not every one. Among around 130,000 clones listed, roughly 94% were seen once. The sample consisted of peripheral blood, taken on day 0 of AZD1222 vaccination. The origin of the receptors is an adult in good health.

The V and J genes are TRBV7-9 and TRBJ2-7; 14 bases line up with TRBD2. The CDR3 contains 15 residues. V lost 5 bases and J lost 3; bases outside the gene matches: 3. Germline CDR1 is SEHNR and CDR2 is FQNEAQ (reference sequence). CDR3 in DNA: TGTGCCAGCAGCGTAGGACTAGCGGGAGGCTACGAGCAGTACTTC. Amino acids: CASSVGLAGGYEQYF.

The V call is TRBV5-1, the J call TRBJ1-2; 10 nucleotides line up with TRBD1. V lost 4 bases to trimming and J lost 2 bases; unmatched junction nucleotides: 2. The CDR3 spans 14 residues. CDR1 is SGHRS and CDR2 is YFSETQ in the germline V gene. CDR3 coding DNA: TGCGCCAGCAGCGACAGGGGGCGCAACTATGGCTACACCTTC. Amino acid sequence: CASSDRGRNYGYTF.

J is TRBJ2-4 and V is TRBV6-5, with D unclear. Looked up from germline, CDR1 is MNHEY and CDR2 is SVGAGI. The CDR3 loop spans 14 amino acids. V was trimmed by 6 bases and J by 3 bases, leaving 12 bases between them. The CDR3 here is CASSIYRDKNIQYF. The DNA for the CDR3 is TGTGCCAGCAGCATCTATAGAGACAAAAACATTCAGTACTTC.

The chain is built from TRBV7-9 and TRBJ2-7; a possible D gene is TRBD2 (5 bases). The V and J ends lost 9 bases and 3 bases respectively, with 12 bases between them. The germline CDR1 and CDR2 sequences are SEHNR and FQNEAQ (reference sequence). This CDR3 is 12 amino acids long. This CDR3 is CASSGLNYEQYF. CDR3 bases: TGTGCCAGTTCCGGACTCAACTACGAGCAGTACTTC.

The CDR3 region is CASRVLWLAVDEQYF. CDR3 bases: TGTGCCAGCAGGGTCTTGTGGCTAGCGGTAGACGAGCAGTACTTC. The rearrangement joins TRBV6-5 to TRBJ2-7, with 7 bases that match TRBD2. CDR3 size: 15 residues. CDR1 is MNHEY, CDR2 SVGAGI, per germline. V lost 6 bases to trimming and J lost 5 bases; unmatched junction nucleotides: 13.

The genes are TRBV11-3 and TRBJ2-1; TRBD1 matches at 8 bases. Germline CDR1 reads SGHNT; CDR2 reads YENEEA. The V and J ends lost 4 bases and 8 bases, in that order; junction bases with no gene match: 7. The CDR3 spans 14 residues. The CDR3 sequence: CASSSTGVTDEQFF. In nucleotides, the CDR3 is TGTGCCAGCAGCTCGACAGGGGTTACCGATGAGCAGTTCTTC.

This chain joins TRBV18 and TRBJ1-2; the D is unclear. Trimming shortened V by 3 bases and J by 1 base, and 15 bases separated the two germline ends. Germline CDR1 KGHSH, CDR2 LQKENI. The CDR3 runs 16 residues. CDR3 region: CASSPGSPGRNYGYTF. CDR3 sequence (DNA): TGTGCCAGCTCACCTGGGTCCCCCGGTCGTAACTATGGCTACACCTTC.

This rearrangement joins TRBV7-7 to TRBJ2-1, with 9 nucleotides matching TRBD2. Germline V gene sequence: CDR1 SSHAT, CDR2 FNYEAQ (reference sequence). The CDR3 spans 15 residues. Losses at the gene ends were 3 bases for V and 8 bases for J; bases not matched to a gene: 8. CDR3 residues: CASSLGTSKSDEQFF. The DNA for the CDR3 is TGTGCCAGCAGCTTGGGGACTAGCAAGAGCGATGAGCAGTTCTTC. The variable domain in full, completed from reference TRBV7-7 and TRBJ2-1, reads GAGVSQSPRYKVTKRGQDVTLRCDPISSHATLYWYQQALGQGPEFLTYFNYEAQPDKSGLPSDRFSAERPEGSISTLTIQRTEQRDSAMYRCASSLGTSKSDEQFFGPGTRLTVL.

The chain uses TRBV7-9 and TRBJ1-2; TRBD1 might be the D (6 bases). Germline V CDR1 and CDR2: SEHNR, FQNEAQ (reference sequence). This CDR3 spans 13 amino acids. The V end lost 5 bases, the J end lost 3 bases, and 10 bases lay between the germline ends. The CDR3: CASSTDSYYGYTF. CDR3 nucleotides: TGTGCCAGCAGCACGGACAGTTACTATGGCTACACCTTC.

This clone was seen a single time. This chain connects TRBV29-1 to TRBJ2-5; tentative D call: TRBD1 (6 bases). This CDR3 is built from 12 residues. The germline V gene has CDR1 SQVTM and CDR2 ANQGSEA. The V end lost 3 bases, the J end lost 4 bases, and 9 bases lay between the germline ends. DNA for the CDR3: TGCAGCGTTGATGTAGGGGGAGAGACCCAGTACTTC. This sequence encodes CSVDVGGETQYF.

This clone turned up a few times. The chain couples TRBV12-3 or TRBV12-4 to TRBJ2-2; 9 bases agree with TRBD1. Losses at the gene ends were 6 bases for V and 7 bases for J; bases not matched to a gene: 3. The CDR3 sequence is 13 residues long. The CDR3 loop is CASSYRGHGELFF. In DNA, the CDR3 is TGTGCCAGCAGCTACAGGGGGCACGGGGAGCTGTTTTTT.

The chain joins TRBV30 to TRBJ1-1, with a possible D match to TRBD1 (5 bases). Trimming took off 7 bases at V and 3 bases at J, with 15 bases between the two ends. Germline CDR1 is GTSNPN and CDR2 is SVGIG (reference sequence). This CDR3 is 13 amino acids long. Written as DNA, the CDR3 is TGTGCCTTATCTCTTGGGGCGGACACTGAAGCTTTCTTT. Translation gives CALSLGADTEAFF. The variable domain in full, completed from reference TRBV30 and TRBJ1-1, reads SQTIHQWPATLVQPVGSPLSLECTVEGTSNPNLYWYRQAAGRGLQLLFYSVGIGQISSEVPQNLSASRPQDRQFILSSKKLLLSDSGFYLCALSLGADTEAFFGQGTRLTVV.

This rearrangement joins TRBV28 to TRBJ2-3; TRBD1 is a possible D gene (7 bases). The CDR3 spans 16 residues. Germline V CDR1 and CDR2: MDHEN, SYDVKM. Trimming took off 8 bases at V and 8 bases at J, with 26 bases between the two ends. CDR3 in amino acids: CASGAPVGQYGGTQYF. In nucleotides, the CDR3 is TGTGCCAGCGGTGCCCCGGTGGGACAGTACGGGGGTACGCAGTATTTT.

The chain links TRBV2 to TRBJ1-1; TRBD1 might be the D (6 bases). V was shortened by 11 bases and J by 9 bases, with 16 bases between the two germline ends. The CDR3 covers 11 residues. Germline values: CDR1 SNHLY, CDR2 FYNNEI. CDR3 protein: CADPEGDQAFF. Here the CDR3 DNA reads TGTGCCGATCCGGAGGGGGACCAAGCTTTCTTT.

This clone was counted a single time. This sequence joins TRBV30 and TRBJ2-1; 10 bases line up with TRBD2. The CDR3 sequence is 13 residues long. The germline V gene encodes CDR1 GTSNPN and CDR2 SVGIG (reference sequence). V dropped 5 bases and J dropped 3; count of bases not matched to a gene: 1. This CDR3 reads CAWPSGSYNEQFF. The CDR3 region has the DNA TGTGCCTGGCCTAGCGGGAGCTACAATGAGCAGTTCTTC.

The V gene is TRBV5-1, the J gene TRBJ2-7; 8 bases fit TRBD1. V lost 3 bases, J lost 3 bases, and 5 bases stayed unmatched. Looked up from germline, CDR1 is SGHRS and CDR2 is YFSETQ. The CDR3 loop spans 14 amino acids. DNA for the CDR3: TGCGCCAGCAGCTCTCGACAGGGGATCTACGAGCAGTACTTC. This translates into CASSSRQGIYEQYF.

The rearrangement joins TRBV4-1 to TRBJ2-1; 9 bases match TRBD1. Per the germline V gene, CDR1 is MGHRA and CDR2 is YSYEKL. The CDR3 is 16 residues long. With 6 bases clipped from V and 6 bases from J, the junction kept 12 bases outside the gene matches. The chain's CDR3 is CASSPKALTGGNEQFF. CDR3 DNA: TGCGCCAGCAGTCCTAAAGCCCTGACAGGGGGCAATGAGCAGTTCTTC.

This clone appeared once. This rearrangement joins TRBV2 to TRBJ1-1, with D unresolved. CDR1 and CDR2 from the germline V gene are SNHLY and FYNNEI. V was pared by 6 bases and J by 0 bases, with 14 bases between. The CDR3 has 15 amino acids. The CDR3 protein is CASSLGEAMNTEAFF. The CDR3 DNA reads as TGTGCCAGCAGCCTTGGAGAGGCAATGAACACTGAAGCTTTCTTT.

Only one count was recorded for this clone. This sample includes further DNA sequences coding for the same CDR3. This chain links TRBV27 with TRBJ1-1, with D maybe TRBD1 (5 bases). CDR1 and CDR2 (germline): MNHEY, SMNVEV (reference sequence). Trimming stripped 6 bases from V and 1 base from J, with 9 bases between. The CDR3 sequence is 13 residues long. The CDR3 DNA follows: TGTGCCAGCAGCTTAACAGGGAACACTGAAGCTTTCTTT. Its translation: CASSLTGNTEAFF.

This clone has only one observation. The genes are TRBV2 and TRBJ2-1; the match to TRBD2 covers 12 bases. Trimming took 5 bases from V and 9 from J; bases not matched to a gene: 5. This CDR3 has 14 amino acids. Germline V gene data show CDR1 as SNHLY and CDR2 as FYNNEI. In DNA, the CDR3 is TGTGCCAGCAGTACTAGCGGGAGGTTGTTTGAGCAGTTCTTC. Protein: CASSTSGRLFEQFF.

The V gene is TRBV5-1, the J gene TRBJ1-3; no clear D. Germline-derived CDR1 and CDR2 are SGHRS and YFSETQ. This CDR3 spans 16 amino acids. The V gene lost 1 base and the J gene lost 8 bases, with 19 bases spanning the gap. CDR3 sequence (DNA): TGCGCCAGCAGCTTGCGAGTCGGAACCCTTGGGTACACCATATATTTT. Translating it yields CASSLRVGTLGYTIYF. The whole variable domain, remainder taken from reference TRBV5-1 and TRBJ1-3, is KAGVTQTPRYLIKTRGQQVTLSCSPISGHRSVSWYQQTPGQGLQFLFEYFSETQRNKGNFPGRFSGRQFSNSRSEMNVSTLELGDSALYLCASSLRVGTLGYTIYFGEGSWLTVV.

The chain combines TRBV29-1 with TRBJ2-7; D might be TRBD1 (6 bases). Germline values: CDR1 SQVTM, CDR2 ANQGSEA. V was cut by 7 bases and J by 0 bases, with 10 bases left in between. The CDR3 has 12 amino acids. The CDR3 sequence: CSASRGSYEQYF. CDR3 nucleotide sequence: TGCAGCGCAAGCAGGGGCTCCTACGAGCAGTACTTC.

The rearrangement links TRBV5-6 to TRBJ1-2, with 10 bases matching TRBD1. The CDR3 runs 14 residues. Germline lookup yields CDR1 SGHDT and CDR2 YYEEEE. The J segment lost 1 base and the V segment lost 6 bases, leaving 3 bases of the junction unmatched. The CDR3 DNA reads TGTGCCAGCAAGGGACAGGGGATTAACTATGGCTACACCTTC. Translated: CASKGQGINYGYTF.

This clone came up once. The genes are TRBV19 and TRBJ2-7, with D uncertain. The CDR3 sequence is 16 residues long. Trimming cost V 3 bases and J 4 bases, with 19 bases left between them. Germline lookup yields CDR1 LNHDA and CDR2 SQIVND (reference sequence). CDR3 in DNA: TGTGCCAGTAGTATCGAGGCAGAGACGCTACGTTACGAGCAGTACTTC. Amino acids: CASSIEAETLRYEQYF.

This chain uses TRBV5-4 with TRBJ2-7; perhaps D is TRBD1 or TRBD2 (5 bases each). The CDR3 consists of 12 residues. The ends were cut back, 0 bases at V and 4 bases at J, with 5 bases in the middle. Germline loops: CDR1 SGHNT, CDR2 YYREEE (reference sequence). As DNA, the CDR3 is TGTGCCAGCAGCTTGGGGGGGTACGAGCAGTACTTC. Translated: CASSLGGYEQYF.

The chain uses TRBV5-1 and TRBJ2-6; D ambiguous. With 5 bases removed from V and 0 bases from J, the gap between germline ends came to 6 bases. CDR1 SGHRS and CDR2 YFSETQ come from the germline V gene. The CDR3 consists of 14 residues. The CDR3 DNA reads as TGCGCCAGCAGTCCCCCCTCTGGGGCCAACGTCCTGACTTTC. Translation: CASSPPSGANVLTF.

The CDR3 DNA sequence: TGTGCCAGCAGCTTGGGTGGAGCTCGGGCGACCCAGTACTTC. It translates to CASSLGGARATQYF. The chain is built from TRBV21-1 and TRBJ2-5. TRBV21-1 constitutes a pseudogene. This CDR3 is 14 amino acids long.

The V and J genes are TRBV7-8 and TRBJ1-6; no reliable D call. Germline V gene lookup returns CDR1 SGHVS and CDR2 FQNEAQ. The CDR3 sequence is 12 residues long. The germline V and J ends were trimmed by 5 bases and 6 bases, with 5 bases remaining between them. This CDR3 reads CASSLINSPLHF. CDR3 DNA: TGTGCCAGCAGCCTGATTAATTCACCCCTCCACTTT.

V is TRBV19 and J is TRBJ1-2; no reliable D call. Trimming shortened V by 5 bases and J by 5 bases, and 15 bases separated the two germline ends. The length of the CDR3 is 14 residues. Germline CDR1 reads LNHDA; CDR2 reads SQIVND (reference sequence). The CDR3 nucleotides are TGTGCCAGTAGTTTCCCCCATCGACTATATGGCTACACCTTC. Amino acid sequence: CASSFPHRLYGYTF.